These T cell receptor beta chains were read from a single sample in a study of blood T cells in healthy people across ages. TCRdb recomputed calls from the 5' RACE reads with MiXCR, one row per CDR3 protein. This sample has about 1.6 million distinct CDR3 sequences; around 35% occur once, and the top ten carry about 10%. Sequenced sample: blood. These receptors were obtained from a woman between 25 and 40 years old in good health. Each CDR3 is given with its conserved first and last residue. The D gene is left open where the match is weak. Clone size, where shown, is once, few, many, or a class for clones that have expanded.

v_call	j_call	d_call	clone_size	cdr3_nt	cdr3_aa
TRBV20-1	TRBJ1-1	TRBD1	-	TGCAGTGCCATTTCCTCCAATCGGGACAGGGAAGCTTTCTTT	CSAISSNRDREAFF
TRBV6-5	TRBJ1-5	-	-	TGTGCCAGCAGGTACCGGGGCAGGGTTAGCAATCAGCCCCAGCATTTT	CASRYRGRVSNQPQHF
TRBV7-3	TRBJ1-5	-	-	TGTGCCAGCAGCCCGGGGGCTGAGCAGCCCCAGCATTTT	CASSPGAEQPQHF
TRBV5-6	TRBJ1-2	-	-	TGTGCCAGCAGCTCCGGGGATGGTTATGGCTACACCTTC	CASSSGDGYGYTF
TRBV20-1	TRBJ1-6	TRBD1	-	TGCAGTGCTAGCTCCACCGGGACAGCCAATTCACCCCACCACTTT	CSASSTGTANSPHHF
TRBV12-3/TRBV12-4	TRBJ2-1	-	-	TGTGCCAGCAGTTTAGGTTTTGGCCCCTACAATGAGCAGGTCTTC	CASSLGFGPYNEQVF
TRBV9	TRBJ2-1	-	few	TGTGCCAGCAGCCCTACACCGGGAAATGAGCAGTTCTTC	CASSPTPGNEQFF
TRBV28	TRBJ2-7	-	few	TGTGCCAGCAGCCCCGGGTCCGGGCTGTCCTACGAGCAGTACTTC	CASSPGSGLSYEQYF
TRBV28	TRBJ2-4	-	few	TGTGCCAGCTTAGGGGTAAACATTCAGTACTTC	CASLGVNIQYF
TRBV9	TRBJ2-5	-	few	TGTGCCAGCAGCGTAGGGCCTTCGCAAGAGACCCAGTACTTC	CASSVGPSQETQYF
TRBV7-9	TRBJ2-6	-	few	TGTGCCAGCAGCTTAGCTTCCGGACCAGGGGACCCTTCCGGGGCCAACGTCCTGACTTTC	CASSLASGPGDPSGANVLTF
TRBV4-1	TRBJ2-5	TRBD2	many	TGCGCCAGCAGCCAGCAAGCGGGGCGGCAAGAGACCCAGTACTTC	CASSQQAGRQETQYF
TRBV20-1	TRBJ2-3	-	few	TGCAGTGCCGAAGCAAGAGATACGCAGTATTTT	CSAEARDTQYF
TRBV7-9	TRBJ2-5	-	few	TGTGCCAGCAGCTTAGTAGGGACTGGAGAGACCCAGTACTTC	CASSLVGTGETQYF
TRBV4-1	TRBJ2-7	-	few	TGCGCCAGCAGCCAAGGGGCGATAAGCCCCTACGAGCAGTACTTC	CASSQGAISPYEQYF
TRBV5-5	TRBJ2-1	-	few	TGTGCCAGCAGCCACCTGACCATGAGCTCCTACAATGAGCAGTTCTTC	CASSHLTMSSYNEQFF
TRBV28	TRBJ2-5	TRBD2	few	TGTGCCAGCAGCAAACTAGCGGGAGTGGTTCTAGAGACCCAGTACTTC	CASSKLAGVVLETQYF
TRBV27	TRBJ2-3	TRBD2	-	TGTGCCAGCATCATTGAGGGACTAGCGAAAACAGATACGCAGTATTTT	CASIIEGLAKTDTQYF
TRBV9	TRBJ2-7	TRBD1	-	TGTGCCAGCAGCATCGGACAGGGGACCTACGAGCAGTACTTC	CASSIGQGTYEQYF
TRBV20-1	TRBJ2-5	-	-	TGCAGTGCGACCGACTGGCCCTGGGAGACCCAGTACTTC	CSATDWPWETQYF
TRBV18	TRBJ2-3	TRBD1	few	TGTGCCAGCTCACCACGAGACAGGGCTCTCACAGATACGCAGTATTTT	CASSPRDRALTDTQYF
TRBV7-9	TRBJ2-3	-	few	TGTGCCAGCAGCTTGGAGGGAGAGGCAGATACGCAGTATTTT	CASSLEGEADTQYF
TRBV3-1	TRBJ2-5	-	-	TGTGCCAGCAGCGAGATAGGACGATACAATGAGCAGTACTTC	CASSEIGRYNEQYF
TRBV6-6	TRBJ1-4	-	-	TGTGCCAGCAGTACGCGGACGGGCGTCGTTGTAGAAAAACTGTTTTTT	CASSTRTGVVVEKLFF
TRBV6-1	TRBJ2-5	TRBD2	once	TGTGCCAGCAGGTGGGCGGGGGGGCCCCAAGAGACCCAGTACTTC	CASRWAGGPQETQYF
TRBV20-1	TRBJ2-1	-	-	TGCAGTGCACAAGGCCAGGGAATGTTTGTTGAGCAGTTCTTC	CSAQGQGMFVEQFF
TRBV29-1	TRBJ2-3	-	-	TGCAGCGTTGAAGGGGGGACGGGCACAGATACGCAGTATTTT	CSVEGGTGTDTQYF
TRBV20-1	TRBJ2-7	TRBD2	-	TGCAGTGCCCCAGCGGGAGCTCCTCACGAGCAGTACTTC	CSAPAGAPHEQYF
TRBV11-2	TRBJ2-7	TRBD1	few	TGTGCCAGCAGCTCTCAGATGGGACAGGCGGAATCCATTCTCACCTACGAGCAGTACTTC	CASSSQMGQAESILTYEQYF
TRBV7-9	TRBJ1-2	TRBD1	-	TGTGTCAGCAGCGAGACAGGGGGCGGTGGCTACACCTTC	CVSSETGGGGYTF
TRBV5-1	TRBJ2-5	TRBD2	-	TGCGCCAGCAGTTCGGGACACTTACCGGGACTAGTGGGGCCTCAAGAGACCCAGTACTTC	CASSSGHLPGLVGPQETQYF
TRBV7-8	TRBJ1-2	TRBD1	-	TGCGCCAGCAGCTTAGACTATACAGGGGGCAATGGCTACACCTTC	CASSLDYTGGNGYTF
TRBV7-3	TRBJ2-7	TRBD1	few	TGTGCCAGCAGCTTATACGGTCTTGGACAGGGATCCTACGAGCAGTACTTC	CASSLYGLGQGSYEQYF
TRBV5-1	TRBJ2-1	TRBD2	few	TGCGCCAGCAGCTTGGCGGGTCGGGGGGGCTCCTGCAATGAGCAGTTCTTC	CASSLAGRGGSCNEQFF
TRBV28	TRBJ1-1	-	few	TGTGCCAGCAGTTTAAACCCCGAGAGGGTGAACACTGAAGCTTTCTTT	CASSLNPERVNTEAFF
TRBV18	TRBJ2-3	-	-	TGTGCCAGCTCGCCTCCATCGGTGGATACGCAGGATTTT	CASSPPSVDTQDF
TRBV5-1	TRBJ2-1	TRBD1	many	TGCGCCAGCAGCGCCGGGACAGGGGGCGCCGGGCGGAACAATGAGCAGTTCTTC	CASSAGTGGAGRNNEQFF
TRBV13	TRBJ2-6	-	-	TGTGCCAGCAGCTTAGGCCTTCCTGGGGCCAACGTCCTGACTTTC	CASSLGLPGANVLTF
TRBV6-5	TRBJ2-7	-	-	TGTGCCAGCCCGGACAACTCCTACGAGCAGTACTTC	CASPDNSYEQYF
TRBV11-2	TRBJ2-7	-	few	TGTGCCAGCAGACCCCTTCAGGATCGGGACTACGAGCAGTACTTC	CASRPLQDRDYEQYF
TRBV15	TRBJ2-7	-	-	TGTGCCACTAGCAGAGAGCCTAGTTCTTACGAGCAGTACTTC	CATSREPSSYEQYF
TRBV2	TRBJ2-1	-	few	TGTGCCAGCAGTGAGGGCCTGAGCTCCTACAATGAGCAGTTCTTC	CASSEGLSSYNEQFF
TRBV5-1	TRBJ2-3	-	-	TGCGCCAACAGCATCCTACAAGGGTCATTAGATACGCAGTATTTT	CANSILQGSLDTQYF
TRBV27	TRBJ2-5	-	few	TGTGCAAGCCAGGACCAGATGGGAGAGACCCAGTACTTC	CASQDQMGETQYF
TRBV12-3/TRBV12-4	TRBJ2-3	-	-	TGTGCCAGCAGCCCCGCACTTAGCACAGATGCGCAGTATTTT	CASSPALSTDAQYF